Given below is one T cell receptor (beta chain) in context. What this receptor recognizes is not known. No much larger clone is present one base from it, and per-base qualities are unavailable. Lymph node samples were obtained from the axillary draining lymph nodes of breast cancer patients. TCRdb lists the instrument as Illumina HiSeq 2000. Multiplex PCR amplification was used to build the TCR beta chain libraries. The amplified TCR beta chain products were analyzed by high-throughput sequencing. In TCRdb, the public reads were trimmed at Q25 with fastp and aligned with MiXCR, with productive beta chains retained. Every distinct CDR3 protein forms one entry, paired with its most common genes and DNA. This sample has around 290,000 distinct CDR3 sequences in its table, and about 30% of those were observed once. The ten largest clones capture more than 0.95% of the sample. The germline V gene provides CDR1 SQVTM and CDR2 ANQGSEA. From cysteine to phenylalanine, the CDR3 is 15 amino acids long. Of the read, only the CDR3 DNA is kept; its 45 bases are in frame from base 1. V is reduced by 8 bases and J by 0 bases, leaving a spacing of 18 bases between them.

These data originate in a study of breast tumors, draining lymph nodes, adjacent tissues (dated by TCRdb to between 2015 and 2016). About the study as a whole: TCR beta repertoires were compared across tumor, adjacent nontumor tissue and axillary lymph nodes obtained from breast cancer patients. In human breast cancer, the study set out to evaluate how tumor, surrounding tissue and draining lymph node repertoires relate to one another and whether T cells may move between these sites. The study at large found these results: The conclusion that tumor T cells originate in lymph nodes was presented as consistent with a hypothesis rather than as directly demonstrated. The data were judged consistent with most tumor T cells deriving from the lymph node and then expanding within tumor tissue. Tumors showed preferential V and J gene usage, and their T-cell repertoire diversity fell below that of lymph nodes yet above that of nontumor tissue. In luminal-like breast cancer, tumor and nontumor tissue repertoires resembled each other significantly more than in basal-like breast cancer.

The rearranged segments are TRBV29-1 and TRBJ2-3; TRBD2 is a possible D gene, resting on 5 matching bases. This clonotype was sampled from a female donor with breast cancer. Some clones in this sample may be carry-over from other donors' samples. The sample comprised axillary lymph node tissue. The nucleotide sequence is TGCAGCTTAACTTCCAGCGGCCCTAGCACAGATACGCAGTATTTT. Its translation reads: CSLTSSGPSTDTQYF.